This entry describes one T cell receptor (beta chain). Its antigen is still unknown. Buffy coats from healthy blood donors served as controls. Some clones are missing from TCRdb's copy, which holds only in-frame ones; the method was immunoSEQ multiplex PCR. The table lists 20,000 to 25,000 clones, less than 80% of them singletons. The germline V and J ends were trimmed by 2 bases and 5 bases, with 15 bases remaining between them. From germline, CDR1 is MNHEY and CDR2 SMNVEV (reference sequence). The CDR3 contains 15 residues. The source of the sample is a study of STAT5B mutations in CD4+ large granular lymphocyte leukemia. Overall study findings and caveats: CD4-sorted patient repertoires seemed more clonal than healthy CD4+ repertoires. 8/27 top patient clones versus 2/35 control clones were TRBV06-family.

The J gene is TRBJ2-5, the V gene TRBV27; a possible D gene is TRBD2 (5 bases). Input material: CD4+ T cells from blood buffy coats. The clonotype comes from a human donor in good health. The CDR3 bases are TGTGCCAGCAGTTTAGGAGGTCGGGCGGAGGAGACCCAGTACTTC. It is translated as CASSLGGRAEETQYF.